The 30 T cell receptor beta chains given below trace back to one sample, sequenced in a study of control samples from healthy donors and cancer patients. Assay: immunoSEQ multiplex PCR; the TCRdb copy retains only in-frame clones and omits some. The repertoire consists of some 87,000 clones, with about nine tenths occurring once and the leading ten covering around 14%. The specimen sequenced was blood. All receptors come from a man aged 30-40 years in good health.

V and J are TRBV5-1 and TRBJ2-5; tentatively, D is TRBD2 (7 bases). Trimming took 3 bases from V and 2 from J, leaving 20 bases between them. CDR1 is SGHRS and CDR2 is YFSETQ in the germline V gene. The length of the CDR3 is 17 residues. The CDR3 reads CASSWYGGRPLQETQYF. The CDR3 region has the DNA TGCGCCAGCAGCTGGTACGGGGGGCGCCCCCTACAAGAGACCCAGTACTTC. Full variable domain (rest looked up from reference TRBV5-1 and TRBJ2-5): KAGVTQTPRYLIKTRGQQVTLSCSPISGHRSVSWYQQTPGQGLQFLFEYFSETQRNKGNFPGRFSGRQFSNSRSEMNVSTLELGDSALYLCASSWYGGRPLQETQYFGPGTRLLVL.

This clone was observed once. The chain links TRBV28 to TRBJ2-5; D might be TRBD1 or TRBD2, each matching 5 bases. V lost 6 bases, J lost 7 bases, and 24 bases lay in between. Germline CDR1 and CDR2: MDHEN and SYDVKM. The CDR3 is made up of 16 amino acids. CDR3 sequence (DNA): TGTGCCAGCAGCTCGACCGGGACCGTCGCCGCCGTGACCCAGTACTTC. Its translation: CASSSTGTVAAVTQYF. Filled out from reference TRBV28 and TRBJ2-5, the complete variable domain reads DVKVTQSSRYLVKRTGEKVFLECVQDMDHENMFWYRQDPGLGLRLIYFSYDVKMKEKGDIPEGYSVSREKKERFSLILESASTNQTSMYLCASSSTGTVAAVTQYFGPGTRLLVL.

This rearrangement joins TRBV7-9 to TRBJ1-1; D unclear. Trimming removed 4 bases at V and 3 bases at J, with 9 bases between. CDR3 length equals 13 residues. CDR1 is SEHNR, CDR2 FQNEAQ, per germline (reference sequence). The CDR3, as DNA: TGTGCCAGCAGCTCGACGGCATACACTGAAGCTTTCTTT. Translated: CASSSTAYTEAFF.

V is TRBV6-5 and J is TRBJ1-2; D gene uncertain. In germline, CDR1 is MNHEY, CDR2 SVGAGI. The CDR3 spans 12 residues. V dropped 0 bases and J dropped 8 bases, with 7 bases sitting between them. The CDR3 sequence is CASSYSGRGYTF. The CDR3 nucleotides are TGTGCCAGCAGTTACTCAGGGAGGGGCTACACCTTC.

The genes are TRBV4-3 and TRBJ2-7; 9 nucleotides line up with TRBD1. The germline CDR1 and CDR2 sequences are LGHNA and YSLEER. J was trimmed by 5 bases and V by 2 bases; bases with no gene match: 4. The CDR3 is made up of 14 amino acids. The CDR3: CASSQTGGLDEQYF. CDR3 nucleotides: TGCGCCAGCAGCCAAACAGGGGGCCTCGACGAGCAGTACTTC.

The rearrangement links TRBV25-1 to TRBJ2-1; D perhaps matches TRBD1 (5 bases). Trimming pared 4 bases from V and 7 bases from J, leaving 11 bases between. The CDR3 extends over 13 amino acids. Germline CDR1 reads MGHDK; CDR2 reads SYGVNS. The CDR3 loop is CASSVGVGNEQFF. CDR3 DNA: TGTGCCAGCAGTGTAGGGGTAGGAAATGAGCAGTTCTTC.

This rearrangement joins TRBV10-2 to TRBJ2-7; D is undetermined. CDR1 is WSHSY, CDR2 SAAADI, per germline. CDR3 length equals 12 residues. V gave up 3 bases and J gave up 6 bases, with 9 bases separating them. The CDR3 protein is CASSEWAPEQYF. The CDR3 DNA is TGCGCCAGCAGTGAATGGGCCCCCGAGCAGTACTTC.

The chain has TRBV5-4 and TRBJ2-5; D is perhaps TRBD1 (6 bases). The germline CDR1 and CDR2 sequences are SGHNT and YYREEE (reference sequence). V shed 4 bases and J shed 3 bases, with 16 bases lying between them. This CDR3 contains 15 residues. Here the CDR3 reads CASSGGGHKKETQYF. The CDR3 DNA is TGTGCCAGCAGCGGGGGCGGCCATAAAAAAGAGACCCAGTACTTC.

This chain's CDR3 is CASSPDSGWDTEAFF. CDR3 DNA: TGTGCCAGCAGCCCAGATTCCGGATGGGACACTGAAGCTTTCTTT. V and J are TRBV7-2 and TRBJ1-1, with unresolved D. Trimming cost V 5 bases and J 3 bases, with 16 bases left between them. This CDR3 comprises 15 residues. Germline CDR1 reads SGHTA; CDR2 reads FQGNSA.

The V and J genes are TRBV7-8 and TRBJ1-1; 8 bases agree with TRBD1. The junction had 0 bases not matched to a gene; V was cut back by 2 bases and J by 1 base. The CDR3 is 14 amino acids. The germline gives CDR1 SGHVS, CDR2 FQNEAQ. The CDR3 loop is CASSLQGANTEAFF. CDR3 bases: TGTGCCAGCAGCTTACAGGGGGCGAACACTGAAGCTTTCTTT.

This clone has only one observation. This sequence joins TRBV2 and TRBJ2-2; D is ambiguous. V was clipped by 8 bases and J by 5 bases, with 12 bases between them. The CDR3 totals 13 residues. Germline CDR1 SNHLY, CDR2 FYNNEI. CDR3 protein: CASGPIPTGELFF. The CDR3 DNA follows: TGTGCCAGCGGGCCTATACCAACCGGGGAGCTGTTTTTT.

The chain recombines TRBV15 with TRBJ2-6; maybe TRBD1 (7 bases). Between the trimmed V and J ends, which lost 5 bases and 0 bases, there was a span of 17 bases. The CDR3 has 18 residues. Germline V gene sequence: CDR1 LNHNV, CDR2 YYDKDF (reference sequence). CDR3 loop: CATSGRQGLFSGANVLTF. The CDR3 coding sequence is TGTGCCACCAGCGGTCGACAGGGACTTTTCTCTGGGGCCAACGTCCTGACTTTC.

CDR3 sequence: CASSWTGTNYGYTF. For the CDR3, the DNA is TGTGCCAGCAGTTGGACGGGAACTAACTATGGCTACACCTTC. The V and J genes are TRBV6-6 and TRBJ1-2; the D is unclear. Deletions cut 4 bases from V and 0 bases from J, with 9 bases between. Germline CDR1 reads MNHNY; CDR2 reads SVGAGI (reference sequence). This CDR3 region has 14 residues.

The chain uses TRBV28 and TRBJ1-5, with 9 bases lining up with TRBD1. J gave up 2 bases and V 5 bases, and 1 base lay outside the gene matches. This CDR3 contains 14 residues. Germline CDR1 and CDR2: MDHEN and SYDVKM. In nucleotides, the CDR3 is TGTGCCAGCAGTACAGGGGGCGGCAATCAGCCCCAGCATTTT. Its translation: CASSTGGGNQPQHF.

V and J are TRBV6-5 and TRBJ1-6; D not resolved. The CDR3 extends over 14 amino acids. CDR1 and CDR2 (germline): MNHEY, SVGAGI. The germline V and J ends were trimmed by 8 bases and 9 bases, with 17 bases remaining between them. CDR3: CASGRGSSSSPLHF. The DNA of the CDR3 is TGTGCCAGCGGCAGAGGGAGTTCTTCTTCACCCCTCCACTTT.

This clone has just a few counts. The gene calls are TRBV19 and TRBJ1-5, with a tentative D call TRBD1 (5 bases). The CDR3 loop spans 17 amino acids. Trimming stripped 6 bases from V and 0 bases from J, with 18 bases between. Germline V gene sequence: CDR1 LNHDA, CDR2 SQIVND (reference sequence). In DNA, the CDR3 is TGTGCCAGTAGGCGTCTGGAGGGACTCAATAGCAATCAGCCCCAGCATTTT. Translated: CASRRLEGLNSNQPQHF. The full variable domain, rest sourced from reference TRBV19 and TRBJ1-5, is DGGITQSPKYLFRKEGQNVTLSCEQNLNHDAMYWYRQDPGQGLRLIYYSQIVNDFQKGDIAEGYSVSREKKESFPLTVTSAQKNPTAFYLCASRRLEGLNSNQPQHFGDGTRLSIL.

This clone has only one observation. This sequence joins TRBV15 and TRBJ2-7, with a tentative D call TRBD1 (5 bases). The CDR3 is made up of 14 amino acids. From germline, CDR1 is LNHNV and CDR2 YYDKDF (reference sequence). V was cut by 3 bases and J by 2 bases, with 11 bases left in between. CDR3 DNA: TGTGCCACCAGCAGCAGGGTGGCGGCCTACGAGCAGTACTTC. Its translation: CATSSRVAAYEQYF.

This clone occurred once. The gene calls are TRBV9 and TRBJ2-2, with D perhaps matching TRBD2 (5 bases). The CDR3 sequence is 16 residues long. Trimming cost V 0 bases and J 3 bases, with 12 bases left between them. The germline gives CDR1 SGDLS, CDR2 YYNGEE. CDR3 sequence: CASSVAEGSYTGELFF. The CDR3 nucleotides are TGTGCCAGCAGCGTAGCTGAAGGGAGCTACACCGGGGAGCTGTTTTTT.

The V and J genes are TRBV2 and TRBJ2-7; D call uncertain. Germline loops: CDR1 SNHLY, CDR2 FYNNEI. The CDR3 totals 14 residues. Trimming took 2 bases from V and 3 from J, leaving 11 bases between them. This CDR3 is CASSESLGNYEQYF. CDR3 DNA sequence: TGTGCCAGCAGTGAATCCCTAGGGAACTACGAGCAGTACTTC.

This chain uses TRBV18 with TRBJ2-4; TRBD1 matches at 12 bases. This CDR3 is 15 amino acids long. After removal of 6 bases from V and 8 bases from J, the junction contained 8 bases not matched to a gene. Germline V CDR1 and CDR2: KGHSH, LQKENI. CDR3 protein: CASSPGTGGADIQYF. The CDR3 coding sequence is TGTGCCAGCTCCCCCGGGACAGGGGGCGCGGACATTCAGTACTTC.

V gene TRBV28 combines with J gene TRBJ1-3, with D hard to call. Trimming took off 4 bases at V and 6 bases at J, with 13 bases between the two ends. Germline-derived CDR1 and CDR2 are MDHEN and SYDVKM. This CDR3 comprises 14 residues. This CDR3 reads CASSYPRSSNTIYF. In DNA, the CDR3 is TGTGCCAGCAGTTACCCTAGATCCTCAAACACCATATATTTT.

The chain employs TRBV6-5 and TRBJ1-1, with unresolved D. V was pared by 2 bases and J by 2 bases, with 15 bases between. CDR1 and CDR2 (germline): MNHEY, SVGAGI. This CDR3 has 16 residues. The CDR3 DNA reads TGTGCCAGCAGTTACGCACTAATACGGGTTAACACTGAAGCTTTCTTT. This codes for CASSYALIRVNTEAFF.

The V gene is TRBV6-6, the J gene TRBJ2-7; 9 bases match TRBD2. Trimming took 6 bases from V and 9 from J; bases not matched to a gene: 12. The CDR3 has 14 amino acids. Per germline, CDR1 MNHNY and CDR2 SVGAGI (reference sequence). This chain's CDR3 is CASSLSGSRDGQYF. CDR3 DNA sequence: TGTGCCAGCAGCCTTAGCGGGAGTCGGGACGGGCAGTACTTC.

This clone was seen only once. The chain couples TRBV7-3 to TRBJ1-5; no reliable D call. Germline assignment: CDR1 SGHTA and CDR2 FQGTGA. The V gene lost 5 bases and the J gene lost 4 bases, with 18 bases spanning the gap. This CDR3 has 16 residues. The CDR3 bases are TGTGCCAGCAGCCCAATTATGATAGGGCAAAATCAGCCCCAGCATTTT. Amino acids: CASSPIMIGQNQPQHF.

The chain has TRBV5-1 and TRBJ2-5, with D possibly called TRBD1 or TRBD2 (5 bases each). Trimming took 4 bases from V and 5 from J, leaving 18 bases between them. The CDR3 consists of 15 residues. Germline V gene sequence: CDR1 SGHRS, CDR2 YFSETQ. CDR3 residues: CASSGGSGLVETQYF. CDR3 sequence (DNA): TGCGCCAGCAGCGGGGGATCGGGCCTCGTCGAGACCCAGTACTTC.

The chain's CDR3 is CSVEGGNSGNTIYF. In DNA, the CDR3 is TGCAGCGTTGAAGGGGGGAATTCTGGAAACACCATATATTTT. The rearrangement uses TRBV29-1 and TRBJ1-3; D might be TRBD1 (5 bases). CDR3 length: 14 amino acids. The V end lost 1 base, the J end lost 1 base, and 8 bases lay between the germline ends. Germline CDR1 is SQVTM and CDR2 is ANQGSEA.

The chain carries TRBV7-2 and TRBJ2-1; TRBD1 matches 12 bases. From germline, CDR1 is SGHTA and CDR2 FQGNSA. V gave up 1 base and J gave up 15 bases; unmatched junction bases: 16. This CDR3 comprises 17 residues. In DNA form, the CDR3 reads TGTGCCAGCAGCTTAGGGGACAGGGGGCTATTAGAGCCCGCGCGGTTCTTC. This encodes CASSLGDRGLLEPARFF.

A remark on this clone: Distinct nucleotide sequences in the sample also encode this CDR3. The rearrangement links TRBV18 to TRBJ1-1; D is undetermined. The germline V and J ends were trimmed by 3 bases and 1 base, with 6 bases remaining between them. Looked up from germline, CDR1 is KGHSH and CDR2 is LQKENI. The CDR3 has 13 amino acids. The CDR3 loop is CASSPGRNTEAFF. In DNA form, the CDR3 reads TGTGCCAGCTCACCCGGGAGGAACACTGAAGCTTTCTTT.

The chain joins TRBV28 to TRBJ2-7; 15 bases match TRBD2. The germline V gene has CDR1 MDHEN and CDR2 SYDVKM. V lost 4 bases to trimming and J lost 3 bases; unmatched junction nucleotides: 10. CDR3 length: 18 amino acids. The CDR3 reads CASSSWTSGGGYDYEQYF. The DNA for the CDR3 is TGTGCCAGCAGTTCTTGGACTAGCGGGGGGGGCTATGACTACGAGCAGTACTTC.

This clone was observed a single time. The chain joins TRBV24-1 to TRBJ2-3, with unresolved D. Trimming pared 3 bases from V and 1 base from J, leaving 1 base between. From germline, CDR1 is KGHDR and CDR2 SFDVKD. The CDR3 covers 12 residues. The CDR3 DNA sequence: TGTGCCACCAGTGATGGCACAGATACGCAGTATTTT. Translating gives CATSDGTDTQYF.